This is a list of T cell receptor beta chains from one sample in a study of T cell changes during pregnancy in multiple sclerosis. The assay was immunoSEQ multiplex PCR, and TCRdb's table has in-frame clones only and misses some. Altogether roughly 38,000 clones are present, around nine tenths being singletons, with the ten largest covering almost 5.5%. The sequencing used peripheral blood, collected in the third trimester of pregnancy. The receptor set was obtained from a female donor in good health, enrolled as a control in a pregnancy study. CDR3s include the opening cysteine and the closing phenylalanine or tryptophan. A D gene is named only where the DNA matches it firmly. The listing skips clone size in some rows; elsewhere it reads once, few, many or a size class.

>TRBD1|once|TRBJ1-6|TRBV30
TGTGCCTGGAGTGTACCCAATGGACAGGGGAGATCACCCCTCCACTTT
CAWSVPNGQGRSPLHF
>TRBD1|-|TRBJ2-7|TRBV10-3
TGTGCCACTCGACCCGACAGGGGTCCGAACGAGCAGTACTTC
CATRPDRGPNEQYF
>-|-|TRBJ1-1|TRBV9
TGTGCCAGCAGCTCCCCCCAATCAAGCCTTGAAGCTTTCTTT
CASSSPQSSLEAFF
>-|once|TRBJ1-6|TRBV12-5
TGTGCTAGTGGTTCTCAGAACTATAATTCACCCCTCCACTTT
CASGSQNYNSPLHF
>-|few|TRBJ2-2|TRBV5-4
TGTGCCAGCAGCTTCGGTCGGAACACCGGGGAGCTGTTTTTT
CASSFGRNTGELFF
>-|once|TRBJ2-6|TRBV5-1
TGCGCCAGCAGCTCAACAGTCTCTGGGGCCAACGTCCTGACTTTC
CASSSTVSGANVLTF
>TRBD1|once|TRBJ2-7|TRBV27
TGTGCCAGCAGCCAGTCGACAGGGAACTCGGTCTACGAGCAGTACTTC
CASSQSTGNSVYEQYF
>-|-|TRBJ1-4|TRBV15
TGTGCCACCAGCAGGAGAACCGGAGCAACTAATGAAAAACTGTTTTTT
CATSRRTGATNEKLFF
>TRBD1|-|TRBJ2-7|TRBV18
TGTGCCAGCTCACTGGGACAGGGACCCTCCTACGAGCAGTACTTC
CASSLGQGPSYEQYF
>-|-|TRBJ2-7|TRBV27
TGTGCCAGCTCCCCCGGCTACGAGCAGTACTTC
CASSPGYEQYF
>-|-|TRBJ1-1|TRBV9
TGTGCCAGCAGCCAAACTACAGGCCTGAACACTGAAGCTTTCTTT
CASSQTTGLNTEAFF
>-|-|TRBJ1-2|TRBV7-2
TGTGCCAGCAGCTTAGAGGGCAGGGAGGATGGCTACACCTTC
CASSLEGREDGYTF
>TRBD2|-|TRBJ2-3|TRBV2
TGTGCCAGCAGTGAAGCGCTGGGACTAGCGGGAGATACGCAGTATTTT
CASSEALGLAGDTQYF
>-|-|TRBJ2-7|TRBV27
TGTGCCAGCAGTGCCGACTCGCTCCCCTACGAGCAGTACTTC
CASSADSLPYEQYF
>-|-|TRBJ1-5|TRBV19
TGTGCCACCCTCGGCCCCGACAGGCAGCCCCAGCATTTT
CATLGPDRQPQHF
>TRBD1|-|TRBJ2-7|TRBV4-2
TGTGCCAGCAGCCAACCGGGACAGGTATCGGGCGAGCAGTACTTC
CASSQPGQVSGEQYF
>-|-|TRBJ2-7|TRBV7-9
TGTGCCAGCAGCTTAGGGGGCGACGAGCAGTACTTC
CASSLGGDEQYF